A selection of T cell receptor beta chains follows, all from one sample in a study of blood T cell repertoires in COVID-19. Assay: immunoSEQ multiplex PCR; the TCRdb copy retains only in-frame clones and omits some. In the table there are roughly 68,000 clones, 65% to 85% of which are singletons. The sample taken for sequencing was peripheral blood. The receptors come from a man aged 55-75 years with COVID-19, enrolled during active disease. Both conserved end residues are part of each CDR3. A D gene is named only where the DNA matches it firmly. Size values are once, few and many counts, or a class for expanded clones, and some rows have none.

abundance: .; v_gene: TRBV11-2; j_gene: TRBJ1-2; d_gene: TRBD1; CDR3aa: CASYGHRGDGYTF; CDR3nt: TGTGCCAGCTACGGGCACAGGGGAGATGGCTACACCTTC
abundance: .; v_gene: TRBV6-5; j_gene: TRBJ1-2; d_gene: .; CDR3aa: CASSRDSNYGYTF; CDR3nt: TGTGCCAGCAGTCGCGACAGTAACTATGGCTACACCTTC
abundance: .; v_gene: TRBV11-2; j_gene: TRBJ2-7; d_gene: TRBD1; CDR3aa: CASSLRGGYAYEQYF; CDR3nt: TGTGCCAGCAGCTTACGAGGGGGCTACGCCTACGAGCAGTACTTC
abundance: .; v_gene: TRBV2; j_gene: TRBJ2-3; d_gene: .; CDR3aa: CASRSSGDTQYF; CDR3nt: TGTGCCAGCAGGAGTTCCGGAGATACGCAGTATTTT
abundance: .; v_gene: TRBV4-1; j_gene: TRBJ1-2; d_gene: .; CDR3aa: CASSQLGRQVGYGYTF; CDR3nt: TGCGCCAGCAGCCAATTAGGACGACAGGTGGGGTATGGCTACACCTTC
abundance: once; v_gene: TRBV11-2; j_gene: TRBJ1-2; d_gene: .; CDR3aa: CASSLDRGDYGYTF; CDR3nt: TGTGCCAGCAGCTTAGATCGGGGTGACTATGGCTACACCTTC
abundance: few; v_gene: TRBV12-3/TRBV12-4; j_gene: TRBJ1-2; d_gene: .; CDR3aa: CASGLPPQGGYTF; CDR3nt: TGTGCCAGCGGACTACCCCCCCAGGGTGGCTACACCTTC
abundance: once; v_gene: TRBV5-4; j_gene: TRBJ1-6; d_gene: .; CDR3aa: CASKFTAPTTHSPLHF; CDR3nt: TGTGCCAGCAAATTTACAGCCCCCACGACCCATTCACCCCTCCACTTT
abundance: .; v_gene: TRBV30; j_gene: TRBJ2-3; d_gene: TRBD2; CDR3aa: CAWSVGLAGGGDTQYF; CDR3nt: TGTGCCTGGAGTGTAGGACTAGCGGGAGGGGGAGATACGCAGTATTTT
abundance: .; v_gene: TRBV23-1; j_gene: TRBJ2-6; d_gene: .; CDR3aa: CASSPQGRGASGANVLTF; CDR3nt: TGCGCCAGCAGTCCCCAGGGCAGGGGAGCCTCTGGGGCCAACGTCCTGACTTTC
abundance: .; v_gene: TRBV19; j_gene: TRBJ2-5; d_gene: TRBD2; CDR3aa: CASSIGYPSGRKETQYF; CDR3nt: TGTGCCAGTAGTATAGGTTACCCTAGCGGGAGGAAAGAGACCCAGTACTTC
abundance: .; v_gene: TRBV5-1; j_gene: TRBJ1-1; d_gene: .; CDR3aa: CASSLAGVTFF; CDR3nt: TGCGCCAGCAGCTTGGCCGGTGTAACTTTCTTT
abundance: .; v_gene: TRBV9; j_gene: TRBJ1-3; d_gene: .; CDR3aa: CASSERDLSSGNTIYF; CDR3nt: TGTGCCAGCAGCGAGAGAGATCTTAGCTCTGGAAACACCATATATTTT
abundance: .; v_gene: TRBV5-1; j_gene: TRBJ2-3; d_gene: .; CDR3aa: CASSYDRADTQYF; CDR3nt: TGCGCCAGCAGCTATGACAGAGCAGATACGCAGTATTTT
abundance: .; v_gene: TRBV2; j_gene: TRBJ1-5; d_gene: TRBD1; CDR3aa: CASSEAGTANSNQPQHF; CDR3nt: TGTGCCAGCAGTGAAGCCGGGACAGCAAATAGCAATCAGCCCCAGCATTTT
abundance: .; v_gene: TRBV16; j_gene: TRBJ1-2; d_gene: .; CDR3aa: CASSLAQGYDGYTF; CDR3nt: TGTGCCAGCAGCCTAGCCCAGGGTTATGATGGCTACACCTTC
abundance: .; v_gene: TRBV2; j_gene: TRBJ1-2; d_gene: TRBD1; CDR3aa: CASRTDRVTYGYTF; CDR3nt: TGTGCCAGCAGGACGGACAGGGTTACCTATGGCTACACCTTC
abundance: few; v_gene: TRBV19; j_gene: TRBJ1-5; d_gene: TRBD1; CDR3aa: CASSSGQVALNQPQHF; CDR3nt: TGTGCCAGTAGTTCCGGACAGGTCGCACTCAATCAGCCCCAGCATTTT
abundance: .; v_gene: TRBV10-3; j_gene: TRBJ2-6; d_gene: TRBD1; CDR3aa: CAIRLGQGGSGANVLTF; CDR3nt: TGTGCCATCAGACTGGGACAGGGGGGAAGTGGGGCCAACGTCCTGACTTTC
abundance: .; v_gene: TRBV7-2; j_gene: TRBJ2-5; d_gene: TRBD2; CDR3aa: CASSLVQTSGGVSETQYF; CDR3nt: TGTGCCAGCAGCTTAGTTCAAACTAGCGGGGGGGTAAGCGAGACCCAGTACTTC
abundance: .; v_gene: TRBV9; j_gene: TRBJ1-4; d_gene: TRBD1; CDR3aa: CASSTGQGAGNEKLFF; CDR3nt: TGTGCCAGCAGCACCGGACAGGGGGCAGGTAATGAAAAACTGTTTTTT
abundance: .; v_gene: TRBV9; j_gene: TRBJ2-1; d_gene: .; CDR3aa: CASSVGTPSYNEQFF; CDR3nt: TGTGCCAGCAGCGTAGGGACACCCTCCTACAATGAGCAGTTCTTC
abundance: .; v_gene: TRBV28; j_gene: TRBJ2-5; d_gene: TRBD1; CDR3aa: CATLSRGTGKETQYF; CDR3nt: TGTGCCACCTTATCACGTGGGACAGGGAAAGAGACCCAGTACTTC
abundance: once; v_gene: TRBV12-5; j_gene: TRBJ2-5; d_gene: TRBD1; CDR3aa: CASGLGVTGVQETQYF; CDR3nt: TGTGCTAGTGGTCTAGGGGTGACAGGGGTCCAAGAGACCCAGTACTTC
abundance: few; v_gene: TRBV11-2; j_gene: TRBJ1-1; d_gene: TRBD1; CDR3aa: CASSPGQGRRTEAFF; CDR3nt: TGTGCCAGCAGCCCAGGACAGGGCAGACGCACTGAAGCTTTCTTT
abundance: .; v_gene: TRBV5-1; j_gene: TRBJ2-1; d_gene: TRBD2; CDR3aa: CASSLKSATSGTPEQFF; CDR3nt: TGCGCCAGCAGCTTGAAGTCGGCGACTAGCGGGACCCCTGAGCAGTTCTTC
abundance: .; v_gene: TRBV15; j_gene: TRBJ2-7; d_gene: .; CDR3aa: CATSSGFMGEQYF; CDR3nt: TGTGCCACCAGTTCAGGGTTCATGGGCGAGCAGTACTTC